One sample yielded the 19 T cell receptor beta chains listed below, sequenced in a study of cytomegalovirus exposure and HLA in healthy donors. A multiplex PCR was run with 60 Vbeta primers and 13 Jbeta primers. Assay used: immunoSEQ multiplex PCR; TCRdb lists only in-frame clones, some missing. This table has 90,000 to 120,000 clones, approximately 81% appearing once. Sequenced sample: PBMCs. These receptors all come from a man aged 25-45 years in good health and CMV-seronegative.

The chain carries TRBV11-2 and TRBJ2-1; D perhaps matches TRBD2 (6 bases). Germline-derived CDR1 and CDR2 are SGHAT and FQNNGV. Trimming removed 5 bases at V and 3 bases at J, with 17 bases between. CDR3 length: 16 residues. The CDR3 DNA follows: TGTGCCAGCAGCCCACATCAGACTAGGGTCTACAATGAGCAGTTCTTC. Amino acid sequence: CASSPHQTRVYNEQFF.

The rearrangement joins TRBV6-5 to TRBJ2-5, with D maybe TRBD2 (5 bases). Trimming cost V 6 bases and J 5 bases, with 16 bases left between them. This CDR3 has 14 residues. Germline CDR1 is MNHEY and CDR2 is SVGAGI. The CDR3 coding sequence is TGTGCCAGCAGGCCCTGGGAGAGTGCCGAGACCCAGTACTTC. Protein product: CASRPWESAETQYF.

This chain uses TRBV15 with TRBJ1-2; no clear D gene. Germline V CDR1 and CDR2: LNHNV, YYDKDF (reference sequence). This CDR3 region has 11 residues. Between the trimmed V and J ends, which lost 8 bases and 8 bases, there was a span of 12 bases. This CDR3 reads CATLNEEGYTF. Here the CDR3 DNA reads TGTGCCACCCTTAATGAGGAGGGCTACACCTTC.

The V gene is TRBV6-5, the J gene TRBJ2-5; possible D gene TRBD2, 5 bases. The CDR3 is 14 amino acids. Germline V gives CDR1 MNHEY, CDR2 SVGAGI. Trimming removed 6 bases from V and 7 bases from J, with 18 bases in between. CDR3 residues: CASRPRGSAVTQYF. The CDR3 DNA reads TGTGCCAGCAGGCCCCGAGGGAGCGCGGTGACCCAGTACTTC.

The rearrangement uses TRBV7-9 and TRBJ2-6, with D tentatively TRBD2 (7 bases). The V and J ends lost 5 bases and 2 bases respectively, with 16 bases between them. Germline V gene lookup returns CDR1 SEHNR and CDR2 FQNEAQ (reference sequence). This CDR3 spans 17 amino acids. Written as DNA, the CDR3 is TGTGCCAGCAGCGACCTACTAGGGGGGGCTGGGGCCAACGTCCTGACTTTC. It encodes CASSDLLGGAGANVLTF.

The chain links TRBV6-1 to TRBJ2-7; maybe TRBD2 (6 bases). V was pared by 1 base and J by 4 bases, with 11 bases between. In germline, CDR1 is MNHNS, CDR2 SASEGT. The CDR3 is 14 amino acids. The CDR3 sequence: CASSEGPGGYEQYF. The CDR3 nucleotides are TGTGCCAGCAGTGAAGGGCCCGGGGGATACGAGCAGTACTTC.

The chain combines TRBV18 with TRBJ2-7; 9 bases line up with TRBD2. The CDR3 extends over 14 amino acids. With V trimmed by 3 bases and J by 5 bases, 5 bases remained unmatched. Germline CDR1 reads KGHSH; CDR2 reads LQKENI. CDR3 sequence reads: CASSPLAGEDEQYF. In nucleotides, the CDR3 is TGTGCCAGCTCACCCTTAGCGGGGGAGGACGAGCAGTACTTC.

The chain couples TRBV4-1 to TRBJ1-1; possibly TRBD1 for D (5 bases). With 8 bases removed from V and 3 bases from J, the gap between germline ends came to 10 bases. The CDR3 length is 12 residues. CDR1 is MGHRA, CDR2 YSYEKL, per germline. The CDR3 reads CASGGMHTEAFF. Written as DNA, the CDR3 is TGCGCCAGCGGGGGGATGCACACTGAAGCTTTCTTT.

V gene TRBV4-1 combines with J gene TRBJ2-2; TRBD1 agrees at 7 bases. Trimming cost V 4 bases and J 2 bases; bases outside gene matches: 10. Germline V CDR1 and CDR2: MGHRA, YSYEKL. CDR3 length: 17 amino acids. As DNA, the CDR3 is TGCGCCAGCAGCCTTTTTGGGGGACAGTTCAACACCGGGGAGCTGTTTTTT. This encodes CASSLFGGQFNTGELFF.

The genes are TRBV2 and TRBJ2-1; 8 nucleotides agree with TRBD2. The CDR3 is made up of 13 amino acids. CDR1 and CDR2 from the germline V gene are SNHLY and FYNNEI. V trimming: 10 bases; J trimming: 2 bases; junction bases outside the gene matches: 4. The CDR3 DNA follows: TGTGCCACCGGGACTAGTCCCTACAATGAGCAGTTCTTC. It encodes CATGTSPYNEQFF.

The rearrangement links TRBV7-9 to TRBJ2-2, with TRBD2 matching over 7 bases. This CDR3 spans 16 amino acids. With V trimmed by 2 bases and J by 7 bases, 10 bases remained unmatched. The germline V gene has CDR1 SEHNR and CDR2 FQNEAQ (reference sequence). CDR3 region: CASSLRGGGRVGELFF. CDR3 nucleotides: TGTGCCAGCAGCTTACGCGGCGGGGGAAGGGTCGGGGAGCTGTTTTTT.

The V gene is TRBV5-1, the J gene TRBJ1-1; D uncertain. Germline V gives CDR1 SGHRS, CDR2 YFSETQ. The germline V and J ends were trimmed by 0 bases and 4 bases, with 4 bases remaining between them. The CDR3 is 12 residues long. The CDR3 here is CASSLVATEAFF. The CDR3, as DNA: TGCGCCAGCAGCTTGGTGGCCACTGAAGCTTTCTTT.

In its sample, this clone was seen once. J is TRBJ2-7 and V is TRBV7-2, with 9 nucleotides matching TRBD1. Germline V gene data show CDR1 as SGHTA and CDR2 as FQGNSA. The CDR3 has 15 residues. V gave up 5 bases and J gave up 5 bases; unmatched junction bases: 10. The CDR3 region is CASSQQGQGRHEQYF. The CDR3 bases are TGTGCCAGCAGCCAACAGGGACAGGGTCGCCACGAGCAGTACTTC.

The chain recombines TRBV6-1 with TRBJ1-5; D is unresolved. Germline V gene sequence: CDR1 MNHNS, CDR2 SASEGT. The CDR3 is 15 residues long. Trimming cost V 5 bases and J 6 bases, with 17 bases left between them. CDR3 residues: CASSIRGGSGQPQHF. CDR3 DNA sequence: TGTGCCAGCAGTATCCGGGGAGGGTCGGGTCAGCCCCAGCATTTT.

This chain joins TRBV10-2 and TRBJ2-2, with TRBD1 identical over 7 bases. The J segment lost 6 bases and the V segment lost 9 bases, leaving 10 bases of the junction unmatched. CDR3 size: 14 residues. Germline V gives CDR1 WSHSY, CDR2 SAAADI. The CDR3 nucleotides are TGCGCCAGTGGACAGGTAAATTTGTCCGGGGAGCTGTTTTTT. As protein: CASGQVNLSGELFF.

The genes are TRBV28 and TRBJ1-4; possibly TRBD1 for D (6 bases). Trimming pared 2 bases from V and 8 bases from J, leaving 12 bases between. Per germline, CDR1 MDHEN and CDR2 SYDVKM. The CDR3 covers 14 residues. The CDR3 coding sequence is TGTGCCAGCAGTTTAGGAGGGAGGGGGGAAAAACTGTTTTTT. It yields the protein CASSLGGRGEKLFF.

V and J are TRBV7-9 and TRBJ2-3, with 7 nucleotides matching TRBD2. The V segment lost 4 bases and the J segment 2 bases; nucleotides outside the gene matches: 12. The CDR3 covers 17 residues. Germline CDR1 and CDR2: SEHNR and FQNEAQ (reference sequence). CDR3 coding DNA: TGTGCCAGCAGCTCGCGGGGAGGGAAGGAGGCCACAGATACGCAGTATTTT. Translation gives CASSSRGGKEATDTQYF. Full variable domain (outside the CDR3, taken from reference TRBV7-9 and TRBJ2-3): DTGVSQNPRHKITKRGQNVTFRCDPISEHNRLYWYRQTLGQGPEFLTYFQNEAQLEKSRLLSDRFSAERPKGSFSTLEIQRTEQGDSAMYLCASSSRGGKEATDTQYFGPGTRLTVL.

The chain combines TRBV18 with TRBJ1-5; D may be TRBD1 (6 bases). The V end lost 3 bases, the J end lost 3 bases, and 12 bases lay between the germline ends. The CDR3 is 15 amino acids. The germline V gene has CDR1 KGHSH and CDR2 LQKENI. The CDR3 sequence is CASSPGGQSNQPQHF. CDR3 DNA: TGTGCCAGCTCACCTGGAGGACAGTCCAATCAGCCCCAGCATTTT. Based on the CDR3 plus reference TRBV18 and TRBJ1-5, the full variable domain is NAGVMQNPRHLVRRRGQEARLRCSPMKGHSHVYWYRQLPEEGLKFMVYLQKENIIDESGMPKERFSAEFPKEGPSILRIQQVVRGDSAAYFCASSPGGQSNQPQHFGDGTRLSIL.

The chain is built from TRBV5-1 and TRBJ2-5, with TRBD1 matching 8 bases. This CDR3 comprises 15 residues. The trim removed 4 bases at V and 0 bases at J, leaving 5 bases unmatched. Germline CDR1 is SGHRS and CDR2 is YFSETQ. CDR3 protein: CASSPWTGNQETQYF. CDR3 DNA sequence: TGCGCCAGCAGCCCCTGGACAGGGAACCAAGAGACCCAGTACTTC. The full variable domain, its missing parts supplied by reference TRBV5-1 and TRBJ2-5, is KAGVTQTPRYLIKTRGQQVTLSCSPISGHRSVSWYQQTPGQGLQFLFEYFSETQRNKGNFPGRFSGRQFSNSRSEMNVSTLELGDSALYLCASSPWTGNQETQYFGPGTRLLVL.